This T cell receptor (beta chain) was identified during a study of cytotoxic CD8 clonotypes in ibrutinib-treated CLL. The method was immunoSEQ multiplex PCR; TCRdb's version includes in-frame clones alone and lacks a portion of them. Here the sample spans about 140,000 clones, around 90% being singletons. The germline CDR1 and CDR2 sequences are MNHEY and SMNVEV (reference sequence). V dropped 4 bases and J dropped 6 bases, with 14 bases sitting between them. This CDR3 is 14 amino acids long. The sample consisted of PBMCs, taken after 12 months of ibrutinib treatment. The receptor's source is a human donor with chronic lymphocytic leukemia. The chain carries TRBV27 and TRBJ2-3, with D uncertain. CDR3 sequence (DNA): TGTGCCAGCAGTTCCTTCTCGACCGGGGATACGCAGTATTTT. Protein: CASSSFSTGDTQYF.